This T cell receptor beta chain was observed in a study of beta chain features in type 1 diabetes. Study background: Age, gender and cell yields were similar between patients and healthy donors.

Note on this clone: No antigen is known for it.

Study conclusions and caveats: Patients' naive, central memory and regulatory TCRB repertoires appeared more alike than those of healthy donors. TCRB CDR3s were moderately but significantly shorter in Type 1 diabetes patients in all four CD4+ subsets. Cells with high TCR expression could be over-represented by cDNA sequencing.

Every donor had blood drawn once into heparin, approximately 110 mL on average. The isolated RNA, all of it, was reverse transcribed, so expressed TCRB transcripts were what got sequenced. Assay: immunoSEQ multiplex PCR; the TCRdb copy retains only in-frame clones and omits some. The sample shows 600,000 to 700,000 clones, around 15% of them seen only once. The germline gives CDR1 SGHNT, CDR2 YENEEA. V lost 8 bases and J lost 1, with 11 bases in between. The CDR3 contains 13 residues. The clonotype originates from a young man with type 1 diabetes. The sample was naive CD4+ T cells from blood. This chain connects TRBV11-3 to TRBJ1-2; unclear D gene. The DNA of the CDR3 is TGTGCCAGCGGTGGAGGCTATAACTATGGCTACACCTTC. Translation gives CASGGGYNYGYTF. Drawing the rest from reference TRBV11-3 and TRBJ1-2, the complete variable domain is EAGVVQSPRYKIIEKKQPVAFWCNPISGHNTLYWYLQNLGQGPELLIRYENEEAVDDSQLPKDRFSAERLKGVDSTLKIQPAELGDSAVYLCASGGGYNYGYTFGSGTRLTVV.